These 27 T cell receptor beta chains were all obtained from the same sample, sequenced in a study of T-cell reconstitution after alpha-beta-depleted transplantation in children. A library of TCRbeta sequences, prepared with unique molecular identifiers, was generated. From the PCR reads, TCRdb called clonotypes with MiXCR, one entry per CDR3 protein. The sample holds 450,000 to 600,000 distinct CDR3 sequences, approximately 20% seen once. The sequencing used PBMCs from the stem cell graft donor, collected from the stem cell graft. Receptor source: a human donor who donated a stem cell graft to a child with acute lymphoblastic leukemia.

This clonotype was counted between two and nine times. The chain combines TRBV29-1 with TRBJ1-2, with 7 bases matching TRBD1. This CDR3 is built from 12 residues. Germline V gives CDR1 SQVTM, CDR2 ANQGSEA. With V trimmed by 4 bases and J by 8 bases, 7 bases remained unmatched. The CDR3 sequence is CSVVDREDGYTF. The CDR3 bases are TGCAGCGTTGTCGACAGGGAGGACGGCTACACCTTC.

V is TRBV21-1 and J is TRBJ2-4; the listed D gene, TRBD1, was not tested against the DNA. TRBV21-1 is assigned pseudogene status. This CDR3 contains 14 residues. The CDR3 region is CASSKGAGENIQYF. The DNA for the CDR3 is TGTGCCAGCAGCAAAGGGGCAGGGGAAAACATTCAGTACTTC.

The rearrangement joins TRBV11-2 to TRBJ2-7; D possibly corresponds to TRBD2 (6 bases). V lost 1 base, J lost 1 base, and 11 bases lay in between. The CDR3 has 15 residues. Germline V gene data show CDR1 as SGHAT and CDR2 as FQNNGV. The CDR3 is CASSLVEGASYEQYF. In DNA, the CDR3 is TGTGCCAGCAGCTTAGTGGAGGGAGCATCCTACGAGCAGTACTTC.

The chain carries TRBV20-1 and TRBJ2-7; 7 bases line up with TRBD2. V dropped 6 bases and J dropped 2; count of bases not matched to a gene: 10. This CDR3 comprises 14 residues. Germline V gene lookup returns CDR1 DFQATT and CDR2 SNEGSKA (reference sequence). The CDR3: CSAPEPGGPYEQYF. In DNA, the CDR3 is TGCAGTGCCCCAGAACCGGGAGGACCCTACGAGCAGTACTTC.

This clonotype appeared a few times. V usage is TRBV20-1 and J usage is TRBJ1-2; possibly TRBD1 for D (5 bases). The CDR3 runs 13 residues. The germline V gene has CDR1 DFQATT and CDR2 SNEGSKA (reference sequence). The DNA for the CDR3 is TGCAGCTTGGGGGGGGAAAACCACTATGGCTACACCTTC. Its translation: CSLGGENHYGYTF.

Of note for this clonotype: One junction end does not reproduce the germline sequence, and a read error may be involved. The chain couples TRBV24-1 to TRBJ2-4; 11 bases are shared with TRBD2. This CDR3 has 20 residues. Germline assignment: CDR1 KGHDR and CDR2 SFDVKD. The DNA for the CDR3 is TGTGCCACCAGTGATTTGAAGACTAGCGGGACTTTTTTTACCAAAAACAGTCAGTACTTC. It yields the protein CATSDLKTSGTFFTKNSQYF.

V is TRBV11-2 and J is TRBJ2-3; no firm D call. Trimming stripped 1 base from V and 2 bases from J, with 10 bases between. CDR3 length: 15 amino acids. Looked up from germline, CDR1 is SGHAT and CDR2 is FQNNGV. The CDR3 nucleotides read TGTGCCAGCAGCTTAGGGTCGTTGGCCACAGATACGCAGTATTTT. Translated, it gives CASSLGSLATDTQYF.

This clonotype was counted between two and nine times. The chain employs TRBV5-5 and TRBJ2-2; D ambiguous. The germline V and J ends were trimmed by 2 bases and 6 bases, with 8 bases remaining between them. Looked up from germline, CDR1 is SGHKS and CDR2 is YYEKEE (reference sequence). The CDR3 is 13 amino acids. This CDR3 is CASSLTVPGELFF. For the CDR3, the DNA is TGTGCCAGCAGCTTAACGGTTCCCGGGGAGCTGTTTTTT.

This chain uses TRBV20-1 with TRBJ2-7; TRBD2 agrees at 8 bases. With 7 bases clipped from V and 1 base from J, the junction kept 6 bases outside the gene matches. CDR3 length equals 13 residues. The V gene's germline CDR1 is DFQATT and CDR2 SNEGSKA (reference sequence). DNA of the CDR3: TGCAGTGTTTATAGCGGGAATTCCTACGAGCAGTACTTC. This gives the protein CSVYSGNSYEQYF.

The rearrangement links TRBV20-1 to TRBJ2-3; D unresolved. The CDR3 is 12 residues long. Trimming left V 0 bases short and J 4 bases short, with 5 bases between. Germline assignment: CDR1 DFQATT and CDR2 SNEGSKA (reference sequence). Here the CDR3 reads CSARDFPDTQYF. CDR3 coding DNA: TGCAGTGCTAGAGATTTCCCAGATACGCAGTATTTT.

The table lists this clonotype with a few counts. V usage is TRBV21-1 and J usage is TRBJ2-7; the D segment call TRBD1 is taken from the table without a DNA check. TRBV21-1 has pseudogene status. The CDR3 totals 18 residues. The CDR3 bases are TGTGCCGCGGCAGGATCCACCGGAAGACAGGGAGGGTCCTACGAGCAGTACTTC. Protein sequence: CAAAGSTGRQGGSYEQYF.

The gene calls are TRBV4-2 and TRBJ2-5, with 9 bases fitting TRBD2. The CDR3 contains 22 residues. Germline CDR1 LGHNA, CDR2 YNFKEQ. Trimming removed 4 bases from V and 4 bases from J; junction bases left unmatched: 28. The CDR3 DNA reads as TGTGCCAGCAGCCGTGAAATTTTTTCAGGGCCAGGGGGGCTAGCGGGACGAGAGACCCAGTACTTC. Protein product: CASSREIFSGPGGLAGRETQYF.

This sequence joins TRBV7-6 and TRBJ2-3; 9 bases line up with TRBD2. Trimming cost V 3 bases and J 6 bases; bases outside gene matches: 4. There are 14 residues in the CDR3. Per the germline V gene, CDR1 is SGHVS and CDR2 is FNYEAQ. For the CDR3, the DNA is TGTGCCAGCAGCTTTGCGGGAGGGGGGGATACGCAGTATTTT. This gives the protein CASSFAGGGDTQYF.

The genes are TRBV29-1 and TRBJ1-5; D gene ambiguous. Germline CDR1 and CDR2: SQVTM and ANQGSEA. V was pared by 7 bases and J by 6 bases, with 16 bases between. This CDR3 comprises 13 residues. The CDR3: CSAGVGGSQPQHF. CDR3 nucleotide sequence: TGCAGCGCTGGAGTGGGAGGGAGTCAGCCCCAGCATTTT.

The CDR3 loop is CASSITGTANTGELFF. CDR3 bases: TGCGCCAGCAGCATAACAGGGACAGCGAACACCGGGGAGCTGTTTTTT. This sequence joins TRBV5-1 and TRBJ2-2; 7 bases agree with TRBD1. After removal of 4 bases from V and 0 bases from J, the junction contained 6 bases not matched to a gene. Germline lookup yields CDR1 SGHRS and CDR2 YFSETQ. There are 16 residues in the CDR3.

The chain recombines TRBV20-1 with TRBJ1-1; no reliable D call. This CDR3 is 13 amino acids long. Germline values: CDR1 DFQATT, CDR2 SNEGSKA (reference sequence). CDR3 sequence (DNA): TGCAGCCTGACCCTTGGGGTGGGGACTGAAGCTTTCTTT. It translates to CSLTLGVGTEAFF.

This clonotype was seen ten or more times. The V call is TRBV5-1, the J call TRBJ2-5; 7 bases map to TRBD2. This CDR3 comprises 15 residues. The V gene end was trimmed by 2 bases and the J gene end by 5 bases; junction bases not matched to a gene: 9. Germline V CDR1 and CDR2: SGHRS, YFSETQ. The CDR3 spells CASSLAGSRRETQYF. CDR3 DNA sequence: TGCGCCAGCAGCTTAGCGGGGAGTCGTCGGGAGACCCAGTACTTC.

This clonotype has just a few counts. The chain links TRBV4-1 to TRBJ1-2; TRBD1 aligns across 7 bases. The CDR3 is made up of 16 amino acids. The germline V gene has CDR1 MGHRA and CDR2 YSYEKL. The ends lost 6 bases at V and 0 bases at J; junction bases unmatched: 10. The CDR3, as DNA: TGCGCCAGCAGTCCGGGACAGATCCTCTCTAACTATGGCTACACCTTC. As protein: CASSPGQILSNYGYTF.

Only one count was recorded for this clonotype. V gene TRBV20-1 combines with J gene TRBJ2-5; D remains ambiguous. CDR3 length: 15 amino acids. The ends were cut back, 4 bases at V and 1 base at J, with 16 bases in the middle. Germline loops: CDR1 DFQATT, CDR2 SNEGSKA (reference sequence). The chain's CDR3 is CSAKGALRAQETQYF. Here the CDR3 DNA reads TGCAGTGCTAAGGGTGCCCTCCGGGCCCAAGAGACCCAGTACTTC.

This clonotype was seen a few times. The V gene is TRBV10-3, the J gene TRBJ2-2; D unclear. V was cut by 6 bases and J by 1 base, with 9 bases left in between. Germline CDR1 and CDR2: ENHRY and SYGVKD. The CDR3 loop spans 14 amino acids. This chain's CDR3 is CAIRIEVNTGELFF. Written as DNA, the CDR3 is TGTGCCATCAGAATCGAAGTGAACACCGGGGAGCTGTTTTTT.

The chain couples TRBV12-3 or TRBV12-4 to TRBJ1-5; D not resolved. The CDR3 has 16 amino acids. V gave up 1 base and J gave up 0 bases, with 10 bases separating them. CDR3 coding DNA: TGTGCCAGCAGTTTAGTACAGACTTATAGCAATCAGCCCCAGCATTTT. It codes for CASSLVQTYSNQPQHF.

There are a few counts of this clonotype. V and J are TRBV12-3 or TRBV12-4 and TRBJ1-5, with D uncertain. Between the trimmed V and J ends, which lost 4 bases and 4 bases, there was a span of 11 bases. The CDR3 is made up of 14 amino acids. In DNA, the CDR3 is TGTGCCAGCAGTTCCGGACTGGCAAATCAGCCCCAGCATTTT. It yields the protein CASSSGLANQPQHF.

This clonotype was counted between two and nine times. The chain couples TRBV4-1 to TRBJ2-1; 7 bases map to TRBD1. The ends lost 1 base at V and 1 base at J; junction bases unmatched: 4. Per germline, CDR1 MGHRA and CDR2 YSYEKL. The length of the CDR3 is 16 residues. CDR3 protein: CASSQVQGPSYNEQFF. CDR3 nucleotides: TGCGCCAGCAGCCAAGTACAGGGGCCGTCCTACAATGAGCAGTTCTTC.

This rearrangement joins TRBV19 to TRBJ2-3; D call uncertain. CDR1 and CDR2 from the germline V gene are LNHDA and SQIVND (reference sequence). V shed 2 bases and J shed 2 bases, with 11 bases lying between them. The CDR3 spans 15 residues. The CDR3 loop reads CASSIRATYTDTQYF. CDR3 DNA: TGTGCCAGTAGTATAAGGGCCACTTACACAGATACGCAGTATTTT.

This chain joins TRBV5-1 and TRBJ2-5; TRBD2 agrees at 12 bases. Germline values: CDR1 SGHRS, CDR2 YFSETQ. The V segment lost 5 bases and the J segment 5 bases; nucleotides outside the gene matches: 7. This CDR3 spans 15 amino acids. Written as DNA, the CDR3 is TGCGCCAGCAGTCCTGGGACTAGCGGGTATGAGACCCAGTACTTC. Its protein is CASSPGTSGYETQYF.

The V call is TRBV20-1, the J call TRBJ2-3, with D uncertain. The germline gives CDR1 DFQATT, CDR2 SNEGSKA (reference sequence). Trimming took 4 bases from V and 3 from J, leaving 17 bases between them. The CDR3 spans 15 residues. CDR3 loop: CSANPPEVNTDTQYF. The CDR3 nucleotides read TGCAGTGCTAATCCCCCTGAAGTGAATACAGATACGCAGTATTTT.

This clonotype was detected only a few times. The J gene is TRBJ1-2, the V gene TRBV12-3 or TRBV12-4, with 9 positions matching TRBD1. The CDR3 sequence is 20 residues long. After removal of 5 bases from V and 5 bases from J, the junction contained 24 bases not matched to a gene. CDR3 DNA sequence: TGTGCCAGCAGTCCAACCCTTGGGACAGGGATGGCCCGGAGGGAATATGGCTACACCTTC. Translating it yields CASSPTLGTGMARREYGYTF.